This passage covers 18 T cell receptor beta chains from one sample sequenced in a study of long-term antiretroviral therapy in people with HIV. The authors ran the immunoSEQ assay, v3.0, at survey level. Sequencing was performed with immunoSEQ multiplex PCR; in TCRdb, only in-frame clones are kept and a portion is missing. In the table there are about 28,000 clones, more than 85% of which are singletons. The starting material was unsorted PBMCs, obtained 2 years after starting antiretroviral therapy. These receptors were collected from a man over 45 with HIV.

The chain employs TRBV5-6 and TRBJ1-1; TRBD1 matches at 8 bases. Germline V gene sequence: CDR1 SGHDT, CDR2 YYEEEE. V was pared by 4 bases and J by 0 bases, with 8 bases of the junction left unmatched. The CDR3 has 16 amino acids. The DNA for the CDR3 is TGTGCCAGCAGCGGATTACAGGGGGTAGTGAACACTGAAGCTTTCTTT. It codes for CASSGLQGVVNTEAFF. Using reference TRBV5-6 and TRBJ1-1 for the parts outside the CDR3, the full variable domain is DAGVTQSPTHLIKTRGQQVTLRCSPKSGHDTVSWYQQALGQGPQFIFQYYEEEERQRGNFPDRFSGHQFPNYSSELNVNALLLGDSALYLCASSGLQGVVNTEAFFGQGTRLTVV.

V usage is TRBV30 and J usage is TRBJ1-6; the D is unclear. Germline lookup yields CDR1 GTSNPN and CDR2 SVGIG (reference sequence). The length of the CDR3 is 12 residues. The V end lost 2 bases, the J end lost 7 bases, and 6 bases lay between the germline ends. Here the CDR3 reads CAWSPRNSPLHF. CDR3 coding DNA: TGTGCCTGGAGTCCCCGGAATTCACCCCTCCACTTT.

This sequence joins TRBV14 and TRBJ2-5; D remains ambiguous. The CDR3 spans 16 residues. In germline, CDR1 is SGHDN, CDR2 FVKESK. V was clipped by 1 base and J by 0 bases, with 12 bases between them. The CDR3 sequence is CASSQGLGTYQETQYF. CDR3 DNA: TGTGCCAGCAGCCAAGGGCTCGGAACTTACCAAGAGACCCAGTACTTC.

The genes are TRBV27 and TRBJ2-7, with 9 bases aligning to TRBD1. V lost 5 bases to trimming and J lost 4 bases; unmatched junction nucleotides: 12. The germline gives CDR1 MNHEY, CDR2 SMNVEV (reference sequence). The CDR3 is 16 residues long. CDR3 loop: CASSITGTGYPYEQYF. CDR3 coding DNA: TGTGCCAGCAGTATAACCGGGACAGGGTATCCGTACGAGCAGTACTTC.

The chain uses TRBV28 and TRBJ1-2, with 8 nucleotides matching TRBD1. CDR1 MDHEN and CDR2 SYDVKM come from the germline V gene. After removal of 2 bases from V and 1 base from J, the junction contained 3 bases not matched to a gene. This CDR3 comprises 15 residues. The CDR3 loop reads CASSLQGAGNYGYTF. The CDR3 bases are TGTGCCAGCAGTTTACAGGGGGCCGGTAACTATGGCTACACCTTC.

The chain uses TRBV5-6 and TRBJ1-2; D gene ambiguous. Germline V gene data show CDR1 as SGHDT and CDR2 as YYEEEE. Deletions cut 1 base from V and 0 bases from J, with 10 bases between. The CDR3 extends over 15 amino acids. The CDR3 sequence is CASSLLQKANYGYTF. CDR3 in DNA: TGTGCCAGCAGCTTGCTGCAGAAAGCTAACTATGGCTACACCTTC.

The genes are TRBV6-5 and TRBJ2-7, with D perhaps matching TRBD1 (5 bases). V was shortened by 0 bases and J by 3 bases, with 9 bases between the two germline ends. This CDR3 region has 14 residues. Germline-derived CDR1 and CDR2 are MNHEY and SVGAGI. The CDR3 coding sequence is TGTGCCAGCAGTTACTCAGCAGGGCACTACGAGCAGTACTTC. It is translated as CASSYSAGHYEQYF.

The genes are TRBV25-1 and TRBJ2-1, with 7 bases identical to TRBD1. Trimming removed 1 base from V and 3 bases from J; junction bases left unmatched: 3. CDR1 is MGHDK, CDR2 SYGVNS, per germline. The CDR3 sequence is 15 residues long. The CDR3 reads CASSEFDRDYNEQFF. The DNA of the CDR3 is TGTGCCAGCAGTGAATTCGACAGGGACTACAATGAGCAGTTCTTC.

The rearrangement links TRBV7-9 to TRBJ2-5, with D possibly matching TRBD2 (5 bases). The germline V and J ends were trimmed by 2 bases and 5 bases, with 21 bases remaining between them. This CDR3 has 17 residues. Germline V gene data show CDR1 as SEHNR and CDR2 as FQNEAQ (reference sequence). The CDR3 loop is CASSLTAVTGVGETQYF. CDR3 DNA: TGTGCCAGCAGCTTAACTGCCGTGACCGGGGTTGGGGAGACCCAGTACTTC. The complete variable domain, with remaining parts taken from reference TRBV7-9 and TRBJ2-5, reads DTGVSQNPRHKITKRGQNVTFRCDPISEHNRLYWYRQTLGQGPEFLTYFQNEAQLEKSRLLSDRFSAERPKGSFSTLEIQRTEQGDSAMYLCASSLTAVTGVGETQYFGPGTRLLVL.

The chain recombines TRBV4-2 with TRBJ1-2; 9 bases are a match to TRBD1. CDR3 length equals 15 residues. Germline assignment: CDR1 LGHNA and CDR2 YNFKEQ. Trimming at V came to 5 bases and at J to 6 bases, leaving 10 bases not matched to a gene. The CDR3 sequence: CASSESGQGRDGYTF. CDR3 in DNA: TGTGCCAGCAGCGAAAGCGGACAGGGGCGGGATGGCTACACCTTC.

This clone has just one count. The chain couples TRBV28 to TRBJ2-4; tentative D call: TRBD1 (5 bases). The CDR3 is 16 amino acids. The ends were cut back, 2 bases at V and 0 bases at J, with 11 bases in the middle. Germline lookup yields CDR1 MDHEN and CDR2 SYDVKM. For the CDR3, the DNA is TGTGCCAGCAGTTTAGTCCAGGGAATAGCCAAAAACATTCAGTACTTC. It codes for CASSLVQGIAKNIQYF.

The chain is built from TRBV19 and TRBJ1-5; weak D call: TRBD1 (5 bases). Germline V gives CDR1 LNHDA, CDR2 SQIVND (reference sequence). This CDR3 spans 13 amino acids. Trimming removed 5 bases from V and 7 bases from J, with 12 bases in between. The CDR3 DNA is TGTGCCAGTAGTGTCCAGGGTTTGCAGCCCCAGCATTTT. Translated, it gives CASSVQGLQPQHF.

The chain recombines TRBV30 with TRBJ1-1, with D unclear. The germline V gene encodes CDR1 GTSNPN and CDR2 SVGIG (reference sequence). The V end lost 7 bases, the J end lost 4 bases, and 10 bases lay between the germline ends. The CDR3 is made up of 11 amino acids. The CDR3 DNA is TGTGCCTCTGGGGTTTTCACTGAAGCTTTCTTT. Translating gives CASGVFTEAFF.

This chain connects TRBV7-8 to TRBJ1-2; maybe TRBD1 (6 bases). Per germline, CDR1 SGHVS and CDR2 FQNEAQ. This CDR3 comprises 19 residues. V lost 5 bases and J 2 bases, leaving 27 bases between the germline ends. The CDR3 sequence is CASSARLLVTGRGNYGYTF. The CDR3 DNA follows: TGTGCCAGCAGCGCCCGCCTCCTTGTAACAGGGAGAGGAAACTATGGCTACACCTTC.

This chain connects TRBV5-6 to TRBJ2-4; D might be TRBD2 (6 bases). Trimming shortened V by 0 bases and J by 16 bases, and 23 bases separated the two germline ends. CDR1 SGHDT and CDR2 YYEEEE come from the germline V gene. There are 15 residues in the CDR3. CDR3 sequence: CASSLGKLGSGTPYF. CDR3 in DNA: TGTGCCAGCAGCTTGGGGAAGCTTGGCAGTGGGACTCCTTACTTC.

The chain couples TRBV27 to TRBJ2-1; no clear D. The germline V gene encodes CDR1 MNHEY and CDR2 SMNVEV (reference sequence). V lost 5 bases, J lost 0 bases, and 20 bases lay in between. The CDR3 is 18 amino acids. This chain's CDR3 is CASSPIFRRPSSYNEQFF. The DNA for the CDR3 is TGTGCCAGCAGTCCGATCTTCAGGAGACCCAGCTCCTACAATGAGCAGTTCTTC.

CDR3 region: CASSQEGGSSDYNEQFF. Written as DNA, the CDR3 is TGCGCCAGCAGCCAAGAAGGGGGTTCTAGCGACTACAATGAGCAGTTCTTC. The chain couples TRBV4-3 to TRBJ2-1; the D call may be TRBD1 or TRBD2 (6 bases each). The germline gives CDR1 LGHNA, CDR2 YSLEER. The V end lost 0 bases, the J end lost 3 bases, and 15 bases lay between the germline ends. The CDR3 consists of 17 residues.

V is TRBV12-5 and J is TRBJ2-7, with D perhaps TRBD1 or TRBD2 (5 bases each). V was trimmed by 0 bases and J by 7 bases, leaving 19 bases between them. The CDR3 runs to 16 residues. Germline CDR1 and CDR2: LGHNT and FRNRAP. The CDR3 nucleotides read TGTGCTAGTGGTTTGGTACTAGGTAGGGACCCCAGGGAGCAGTACTTC. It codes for CASGLVLGRDPREQYF.